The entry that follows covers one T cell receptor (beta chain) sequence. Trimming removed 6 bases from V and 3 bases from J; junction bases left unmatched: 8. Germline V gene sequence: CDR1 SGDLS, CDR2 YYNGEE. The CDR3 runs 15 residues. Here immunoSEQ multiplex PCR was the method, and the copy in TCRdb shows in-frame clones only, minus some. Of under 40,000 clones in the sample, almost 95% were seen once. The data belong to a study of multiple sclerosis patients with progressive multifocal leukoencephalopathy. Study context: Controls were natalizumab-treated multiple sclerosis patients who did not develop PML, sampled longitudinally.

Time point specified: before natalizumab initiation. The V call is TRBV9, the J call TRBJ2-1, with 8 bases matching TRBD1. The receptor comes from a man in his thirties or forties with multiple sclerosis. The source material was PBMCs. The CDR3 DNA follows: TGTGCCAGCACTCAAGGACAGGGTAACTACAATGAGCAGTTCTTC. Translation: CASTQGQGNYNEQFF.